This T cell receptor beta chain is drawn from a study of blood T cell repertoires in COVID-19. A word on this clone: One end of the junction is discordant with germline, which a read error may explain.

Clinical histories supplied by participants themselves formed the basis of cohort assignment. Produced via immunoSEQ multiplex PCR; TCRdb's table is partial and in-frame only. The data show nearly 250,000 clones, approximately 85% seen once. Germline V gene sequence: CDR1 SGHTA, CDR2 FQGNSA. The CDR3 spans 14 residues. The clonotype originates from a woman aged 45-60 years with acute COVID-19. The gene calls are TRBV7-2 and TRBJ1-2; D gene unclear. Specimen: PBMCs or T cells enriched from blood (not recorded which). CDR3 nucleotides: TGTGCCAGCAGTTTAGGGAAGCTAGGCTATGGCTACACCTTC. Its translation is CASSLGKLGYGYTF.